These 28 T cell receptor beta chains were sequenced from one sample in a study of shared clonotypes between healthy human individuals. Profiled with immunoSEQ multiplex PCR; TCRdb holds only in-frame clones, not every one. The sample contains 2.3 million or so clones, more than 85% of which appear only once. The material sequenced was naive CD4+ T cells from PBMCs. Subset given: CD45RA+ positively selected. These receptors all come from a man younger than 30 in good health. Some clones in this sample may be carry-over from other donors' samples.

The CDR3 reads CASSLWRIPTYGYTF. In nucleotides, the CDR3 is TGTGCCAGCAGCTTATGGAGGATTCCAACATATGGCTACACCTTC. This chain joins TRBV7-8 and TRBJ1-2, with D unresolved. Germline lookup yields CDR1 SGHVS and CDR2 FQNEAQ. The CDR3 spans 15 residues. Between the trimmed V and J ends, which lost 2 bases and 5 bases, there was a span of 15 bases.

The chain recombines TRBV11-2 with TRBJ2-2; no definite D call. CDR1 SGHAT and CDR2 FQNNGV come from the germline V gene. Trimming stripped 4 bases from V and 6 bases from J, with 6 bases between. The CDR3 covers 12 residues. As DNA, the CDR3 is TGTGCCAGCAGCTATCGTTCCGGGGAGCTGTTTTTT. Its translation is CASSYRSGELFF.

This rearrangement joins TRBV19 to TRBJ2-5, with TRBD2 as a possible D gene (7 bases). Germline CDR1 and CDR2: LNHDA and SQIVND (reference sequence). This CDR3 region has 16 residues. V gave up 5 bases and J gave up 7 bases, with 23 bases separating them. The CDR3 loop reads CASSLSPVGGAGTQYF. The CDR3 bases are TGTGCCAGTAGTCTCTCTCCGGTTGGGGGGGCCGGGACCCAGTACTTC.

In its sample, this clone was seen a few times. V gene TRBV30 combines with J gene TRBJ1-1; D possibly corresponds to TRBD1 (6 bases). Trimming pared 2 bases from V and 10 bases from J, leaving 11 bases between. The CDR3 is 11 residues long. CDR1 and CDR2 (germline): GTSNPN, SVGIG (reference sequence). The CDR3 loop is CAWSHREVAFF. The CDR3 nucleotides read TGTGCCTGGAGTCACAGGGAGGTAGCTTTCTTT.

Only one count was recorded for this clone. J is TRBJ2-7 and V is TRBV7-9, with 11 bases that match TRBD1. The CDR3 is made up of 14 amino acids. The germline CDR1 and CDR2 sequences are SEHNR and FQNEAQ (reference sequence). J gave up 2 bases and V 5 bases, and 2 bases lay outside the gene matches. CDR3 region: CASSQGQGAYEQYF. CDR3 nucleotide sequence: TGTGCCAGCAGCCAGGGACAGGGGGCCTACGAGCAGTACTTC.

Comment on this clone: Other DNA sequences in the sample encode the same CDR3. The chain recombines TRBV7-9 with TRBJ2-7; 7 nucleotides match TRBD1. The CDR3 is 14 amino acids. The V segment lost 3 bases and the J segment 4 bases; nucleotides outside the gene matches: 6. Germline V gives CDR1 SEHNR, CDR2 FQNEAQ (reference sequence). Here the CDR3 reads CASSFGDRPYEQYF. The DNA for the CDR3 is TGTGCCAGCAGCTTTGGGGACAGACCTTACGAGCAGTACTTC.

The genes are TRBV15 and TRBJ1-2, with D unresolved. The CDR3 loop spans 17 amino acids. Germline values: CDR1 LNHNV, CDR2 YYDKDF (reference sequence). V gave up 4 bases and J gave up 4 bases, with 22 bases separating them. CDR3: CATSNPGTPGNGYGYTF. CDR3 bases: TGTGCCACCAGCAACCCTGGTACCCCTGGGAACGGCTATGGCTACACCTTC.

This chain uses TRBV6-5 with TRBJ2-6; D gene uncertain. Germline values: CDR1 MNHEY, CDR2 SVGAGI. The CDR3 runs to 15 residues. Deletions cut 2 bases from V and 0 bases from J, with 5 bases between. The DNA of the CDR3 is TGTGCCAGCAGTTACGCGAACTCTGGGGCCAACGTCCTGACTTTC. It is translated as CASSYANSGANVLTF.

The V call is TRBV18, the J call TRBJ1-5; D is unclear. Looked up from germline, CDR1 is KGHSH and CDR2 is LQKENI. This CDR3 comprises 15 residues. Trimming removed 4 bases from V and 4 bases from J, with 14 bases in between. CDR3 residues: CASSQGLNLNQPQHF. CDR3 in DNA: TGTGCCAGCTCACAGGGCCTCAATCTAAATCAGCCCCAGCATTTT.

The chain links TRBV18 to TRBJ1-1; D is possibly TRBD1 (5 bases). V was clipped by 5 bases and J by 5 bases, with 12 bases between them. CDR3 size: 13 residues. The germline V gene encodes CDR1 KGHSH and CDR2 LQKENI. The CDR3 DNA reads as TGTGCCAGCTCATCCGGGACGGGAACTGAAGCTTTCTTT. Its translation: CASSSGTGTEAFF. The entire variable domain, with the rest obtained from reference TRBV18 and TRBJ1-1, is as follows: NAGVMQNPRHLVRRRGQEARLRCSPMKGHSHVYWYRQLPEEGLKFMVYLQKENIIDESGMPKERFSAEFPKEGPSILRIQQVVRGDSAAYFCASSSGTGTEAFFGQGTRLTVV.

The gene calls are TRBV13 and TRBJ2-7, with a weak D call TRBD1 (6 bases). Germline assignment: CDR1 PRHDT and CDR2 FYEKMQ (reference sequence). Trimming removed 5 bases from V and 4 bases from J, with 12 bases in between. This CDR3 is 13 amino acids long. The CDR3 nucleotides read TGTGCCAGCAGCCCTCCGGACAGATACGAGCAGTACTTC. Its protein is CASSPPDRYEQYF.

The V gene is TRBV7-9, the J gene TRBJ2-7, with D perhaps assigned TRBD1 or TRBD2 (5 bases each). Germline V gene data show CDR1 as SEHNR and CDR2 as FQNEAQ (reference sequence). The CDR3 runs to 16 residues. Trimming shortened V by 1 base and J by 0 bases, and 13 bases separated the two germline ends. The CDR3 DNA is TGTGCCAGCAGCTTAGTAGGGGAGTCCACCTCCTACGAGCAGTACTTC. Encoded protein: CASSLVGESTSYEQYF.

DNA of the CDR3: TGTGCCAGCAGTGAGTACAGGGGGAACACTGAAGCTTTCTTT. Its translation: CASSEYRGNTEAFF. V usage is TRBV25-1 and J usage is TRBJ1-1, with 7 positions matching TRBD1. CDR3 length equals 14 residues. V trimming: 3 bases; J trimming: 1 base; junction bases outside the gene matches: 2. The germline V gene has CDR1 MGHDK and CDR2 SYGVNS.

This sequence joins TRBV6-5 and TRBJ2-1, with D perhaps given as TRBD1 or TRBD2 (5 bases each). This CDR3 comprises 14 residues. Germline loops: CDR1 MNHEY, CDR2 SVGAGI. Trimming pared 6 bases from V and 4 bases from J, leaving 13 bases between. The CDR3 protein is CASSTWGFYNEQFF. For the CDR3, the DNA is TGTGCCAGCAGCACGTGGGGGTTTTACAATGAGCAGTTCTTC.

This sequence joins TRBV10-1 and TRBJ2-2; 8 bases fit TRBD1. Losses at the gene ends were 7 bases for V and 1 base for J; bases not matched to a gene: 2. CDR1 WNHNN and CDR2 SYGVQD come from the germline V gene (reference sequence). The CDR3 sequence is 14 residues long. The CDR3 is CASMGTGNTGELFF. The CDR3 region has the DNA TGCGCCAGCATGGGGACAGGGAACACCGGGGAGCTGTTTTTT.

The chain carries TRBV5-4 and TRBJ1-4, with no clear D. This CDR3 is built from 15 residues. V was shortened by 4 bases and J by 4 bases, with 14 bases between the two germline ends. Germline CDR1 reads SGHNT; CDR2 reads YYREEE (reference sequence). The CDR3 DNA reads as TGTGCCAGCAGCCCAGGACGGATGAGTAATGAAAAACTGTTTTTT. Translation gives CASSPGRMSNEKLFF.

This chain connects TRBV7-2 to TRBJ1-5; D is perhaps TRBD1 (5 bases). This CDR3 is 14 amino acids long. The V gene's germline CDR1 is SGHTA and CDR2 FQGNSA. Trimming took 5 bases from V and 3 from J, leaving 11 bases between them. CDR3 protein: CASSLPGANQPQHF. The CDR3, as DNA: TGTGCCAGCAGCCTACCCGGGGCCAATCAGCCCCAGCATTTT.

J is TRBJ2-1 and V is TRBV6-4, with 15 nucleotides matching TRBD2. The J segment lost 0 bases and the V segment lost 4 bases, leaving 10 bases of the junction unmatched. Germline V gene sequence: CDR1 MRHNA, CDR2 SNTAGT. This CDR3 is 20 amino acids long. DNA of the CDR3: TGTGCCAGCAGTGCCCGGACTAGCGGGAGGGTGATTAGCTCCTACAATGAGCAGTTCTTC. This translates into CASSARTSGRVISSYNEQFF.

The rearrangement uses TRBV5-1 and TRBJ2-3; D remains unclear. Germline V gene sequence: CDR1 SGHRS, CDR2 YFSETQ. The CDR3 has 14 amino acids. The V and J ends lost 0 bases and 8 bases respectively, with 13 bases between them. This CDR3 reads CASSLGDSGVTQYF. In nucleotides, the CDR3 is TGCGCCAGCAGCTTGGGAGACTCAGGCGTTACGCAGTATTTT. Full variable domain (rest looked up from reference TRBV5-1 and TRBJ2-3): KAGVTQTPRYLIKTRGQQVTLSCSPISGHRSVSWYQQTPGQGLQFLFEYFSETQRNKGNFPGRFSGRQFSNSRSEMNVSTLELGDSALYLCASSLGDSGVTQYFGPGTRLTVL.

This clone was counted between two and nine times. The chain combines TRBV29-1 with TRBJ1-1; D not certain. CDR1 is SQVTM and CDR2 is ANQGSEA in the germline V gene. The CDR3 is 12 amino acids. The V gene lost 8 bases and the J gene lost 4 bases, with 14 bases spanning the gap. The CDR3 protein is CSSDFGGTEAFF. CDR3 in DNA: TGCAGCTCGGACTTTGGCGGCACTGAAGCTTTCTTT.

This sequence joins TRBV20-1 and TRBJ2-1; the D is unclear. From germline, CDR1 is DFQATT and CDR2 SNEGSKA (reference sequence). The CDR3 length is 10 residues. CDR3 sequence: CTARVNEQFF. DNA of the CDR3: TGCACTGCACGGGTTAATGAGCAGTTCTTC.

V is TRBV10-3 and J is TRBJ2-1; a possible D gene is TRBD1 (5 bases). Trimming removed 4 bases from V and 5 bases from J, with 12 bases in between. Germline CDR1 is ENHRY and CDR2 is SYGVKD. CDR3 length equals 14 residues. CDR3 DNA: TGTGCCATCAGTGTCCAGGGTAGAAACAATGAGCAGTTCTTC. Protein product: CAISVQGRNNEQFF.

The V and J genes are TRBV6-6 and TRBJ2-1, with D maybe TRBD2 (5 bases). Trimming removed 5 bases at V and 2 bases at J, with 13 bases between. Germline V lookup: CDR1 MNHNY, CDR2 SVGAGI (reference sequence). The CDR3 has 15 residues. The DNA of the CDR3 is TGTGCCAGCAGTAAACGGACCGGGACCTACAATGAGCAGTTCTTC. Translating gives CASSKRTGTYNEQFF.

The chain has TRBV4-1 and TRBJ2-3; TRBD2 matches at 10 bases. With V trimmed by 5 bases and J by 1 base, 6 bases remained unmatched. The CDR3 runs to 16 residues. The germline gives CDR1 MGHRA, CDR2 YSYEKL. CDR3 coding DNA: TGCGCCAGCAGCGAGCGGCTAGCGGGAGGCACAGATACGCAGTATTTT. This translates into CASSERLAGGTDTQYF.

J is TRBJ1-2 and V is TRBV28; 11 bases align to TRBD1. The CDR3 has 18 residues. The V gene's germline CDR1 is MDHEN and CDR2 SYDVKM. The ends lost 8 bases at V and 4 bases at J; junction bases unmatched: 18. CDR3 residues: CASRTGGAVGDYFYGYTF. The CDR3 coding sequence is TGTGCCAGCCGGACAGGGGGCGCGGTTGGTGACTACTTCTATGGCTACACCTTC.

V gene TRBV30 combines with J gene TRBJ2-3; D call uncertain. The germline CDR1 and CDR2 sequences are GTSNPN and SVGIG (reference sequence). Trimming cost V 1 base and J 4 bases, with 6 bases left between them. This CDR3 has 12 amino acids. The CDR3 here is CAWSEDADTQYF. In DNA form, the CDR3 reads TGTGCCTGGAGTGAGGACGCAGATACGCAGTATTTT.

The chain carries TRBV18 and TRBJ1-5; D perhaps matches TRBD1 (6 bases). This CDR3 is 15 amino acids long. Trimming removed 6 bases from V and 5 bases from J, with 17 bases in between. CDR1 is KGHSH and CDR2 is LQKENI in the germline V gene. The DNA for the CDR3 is TGTGCCAGCTCCGAGGGCAGGGGATCTTATCAGCCCCAGCATTTT. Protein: CASSEGRGSYQPQHF.

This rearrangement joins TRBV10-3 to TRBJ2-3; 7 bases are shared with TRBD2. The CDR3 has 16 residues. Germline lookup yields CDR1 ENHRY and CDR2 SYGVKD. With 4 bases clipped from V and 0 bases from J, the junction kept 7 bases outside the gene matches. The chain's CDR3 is CAISAFLAASTDTQYF. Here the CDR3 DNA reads TGTGCCATCAGTGCTTTCCTAGCGGCTAGCACAGATACGCAGTATTTT.